The rows below give T cell receptor beta chains drawn from one sample of a study of T cell responses to AZD1222 COVID-19 vaccine. TCRdb keeps only in-frame clones here, not all; method: immunoSEQ multiplex PCR. The profile shows 110,000 to 150,000 clones, roughly 88% of them singletons. Sequencing was performed on peripheral blood, taken 28 days after the second AZD1222 dose. Receptors were obtained from an adult who received the AZD1222 COVID-19 vaccine. Both conserved end residues are part of each CDR3. The D gene is left open where the match is weak. Rows may omit the clone size; those that give it use once, few, many or a size class.

TRBV20-1	TRBJ1-3	NA	NA	TGCAGTGCTAGTACACAGAAGTCTGGAAACACCATATATTTT	CSASTQKSGNTIYF
TRBV10-1	TRBJ2-1	once	NA	TGCGCCAGCAGTGAGTTAGAGGGGAGCTCCTACAATGAGCAGTTCTTC	CASSELEGSSYNEQFF
TRBV19	TRBJ2-4	NA	NA	TGTGCCAGTAGTATGGGGGATCAACTAGCCAAAAACATTCAGTACTTC	CASSMGDQLAKNIQYF
TRBV24-1	TRBJ1-5	NA	NA	TGTGCCACCAGTGATTTGACCAGCAATCAGCCCCAGCATTTT	CATSDLTSNQPQHF
TRBV5-5	TRBJ1-1	NA	TRBD1	TGTGCCAGCAGGACTGCCCCGGGACAGGGGCGAGACACTGAAGCTTTCTTT	CASRTAPGQGRDTEAFF
TRBV3-1/TRBV3-2	TRBJ1-6	NA	NA	TGTGCCAGCAGCCGCAAATGGCGGGGTAATTCACCCCTCCACTTT	CASSRKWRGNSPLHF
TRBV7-2	TRBJ2-5	NA	NA	TGTGCCAGCAGCTCCCAGCGGATGGGAGAGACCCAGTACTTC	CASSSQRMGETQYF
TRBV13	TRBJ1-6	NA	TRBD1	TGTGCCAGCAGCTTTAGACAGGGGGGTAGCGGGAATTCACCCCTCCACTTT	CASSFRQGGSGNSPLHF
TRBV6-6	TRBJ1-6	NA	NA	TGTGCCAGCAGTTTAGAGCCGCTGAGCTATAATTCACCCCTCCACTTT	CASSLEPLSYNSPLHF
TRBV3-1/TRBV3-2	TRBJ2-7	NA	TRBD2	TGTGCCAGCAGCCCAGCGGGGGGGAATCCATCCTACGAGCAGTACTTC	CASSPAGGNPSYEQYF
TRBV5-5	TRBJ1-2	once	NA	TGTGCCAGCAGCTTGGTTTTTCAAGTGCGGGGGATCCCTGGCTACACCTTC	CASSLVFQVRGIPGYTF
TRBV9	TRBJ2-1	NA	TRBD2	TGTGCCAGCAGCGCACGGGGGGACTACAATGAGCAGTTCTTC	CASSARGDYNEQFF
TRBV5-1	TRBJ1-1	NA	NA	TGCGCCAGCAGTCAATGGCAGGGTCTGAACACTGAAGCTTTCTTT	CASSQWQGLNTEAFF
TRBV2	TRBJ1-3	NA	TRBD1	TGTGCCAGCAGGGAAGGACAGGCGGCTGGAAACACCATATATTTT	CASREGQAAGNTIYF
TRBV5-1	TRBJ2-1	NA	TRBD2	TGCGCCAGCAGCTTAGGGCTAGCGGCCTCAGAGCAGTTCTTC	CASSLGLAASEQFF
TRBV18	TRBJ1-2	NA	TRBD1	TGTGCCAGCTCACCCACTGGACAGGGTGACAACTATGGCTACACCTTC	CASSPTGQGDNYGYTF
TRBV27	TRBJ2-1	NA	NA	TGTGCCAGCAGTTTAAGCGGTACATACCCCAATGAGCAGTTCTTC	CASSLSGTYPNEQFF
TRBV9	TRBJ1-1	NA	NA	TGTGCCAGCAGCGTAGGAGGAGGGATGAACACTGAAGCTTTCTTT	CASSVGGGMNTEAFF
TRBV6-5	TRBJ2-7	NA	NA	TGTGCCAGCAGTTACCTCAGGGGGGGCTACGAGCAGTACTTC	CASSYLRGGYEQYF
TRBV6-5	TRBJ2-7	NA	NA	TGTGCCAGCCGGACTGGATTCCCTTACGAGCAGTACTTC	CASRTGFPYEQYF
TRBV18	TRBJ1-4	NA	NA	TGTGCCAGCTCACTCCTCACAGGGCCAACTAATGAAAAACTGTTTTTT	CASSLLTGPTNEKLFF
TRBV7-9	TRBJ1-3	NA	NA	TGTGCCAGCAGCTTTTCCCAAAGCTCTGGAAACACCATATATTTT	CASSFSQSSGNTIYF
TRBV19	TRBJ1-5	NA	NA	TGTGCCAGTAGTCCGCCGGGGAGTAGCAATCAGCCCCAGCATTTT	CASSPPGSSNQPQHF
TRBV2	TRBJ1-5	NA	NA	TGTGCCAGCAGTGAAGAGACAGGTACGAGCAATCAGCCCCAGCATTTT	CASSEETGTSNQPQHF
TRBV5-1	TRBJ1-5	NA	TRBD1	TGCGCCAGCAGCTATACAGGGGGGAGTCAGCCCCAGCATTTT	CASSYTGGSQPQHF
TRBV11-3	TRBJ1-3	once	NA	TGTGCCAGCAGCTTAGGGAGCTCTGGAAACACCATATATTTT	CASSLGSSGNTIYF
TRBV6-5	TRBJ1-5	few	NA	TGTGCCAGCAGTTCGACGGGGAGGAATCAGCCCCAGCATTTT	CASSSTGRNQPQHF
TRBV6-5	TRBJ1-6	few	NA	TGTGCCAGCAGGCGGACGGTTGATAATTCACCCCTCCACTTT	CASRRTVDNSPLHF
TRBV5-6	TRBJ2-2	NA	NA	TGTGCCAGCAGCTTGGGGGGAATTTCGAACACCGGGGAGCTGTTTTTT	CASSLGGISNTGELFF
TRBV24-1	TRBJ2-1	NA	TRBD2	TGTGCCACCAGTGAATCTACTAGCGGGGAGCAGTTCTTC	CATSESTSGEQFF
TRBV7-2	TRBJ2-7	NA	TRBD2	TGTGCCAGCAGCTTGACTAGCGGGGGGGCCTACGAGCAGTACTTC	CASSLTSGGAYEQYF
TRBV19	TRBJ1-2	NA	NA	TGTGCCAGTAGTATAAGCCAGGGTTATGGCTACACCTTC	CASSISQGYGYTF
TRBV20-1	TRBJ1-2	once	TRBD1	TGCAGTGTTACTGATCCGGGACAGGGGGACTATGGCTACACCTTC	CSVTDPGQGDYGYTF
TRBV21-1	TRBJ2-2	NA	NA	TGTGCCAGCAGCTCGAAAAGGGCCGGGAGGGCCGTCGGGGAGCTGTTTTTT	CASSSKRAGRAVGELFF
TRBV6-5	TRBJ2-7	NA	TRBD2	TGTGCCAGCAGTTTGGGACTAGCGGGGGGGAAAGAGCAGTACTTC	CASSLGLAGGKEQYF
TRBV9	TRBJ1-1	NA	NA	TGTGCCAGCAGCGTAGCGGGTCTGAACACTGAAGCTTTCTTT	CASSVAGLNTEAFF
TRBV7-3	TRBJ2-1	NA	NA	TGTGCCAGCACAGACCAACGGGGTGAGCAGTTCTTC	CASTDQRGEQFF
TRBV19	TRBJ1-2	NA	TRBD1	TGTGCCAGTAGTCCGCGAGGGACAGGGGGCCTTGGCTACACCTTC	CASSPRGTGGLGYTF
TRBV7-3	TRBJ2-1	few	NA	TGTGCCAGCAGCTTAACGGCCGGATACAATGAGCAGTTCTTC	CASSLTAGYNEQFF
TRBV7-2	TRBJ2-5	NA	NA	TGTGCCAGCAGCCACCGGGGGTCAGTGGAGACCCAGTACTTC	CASSHRGSVETQYF
TRBV4-1	TRBJ1-1	NA	NA	TGCGCCAGCAGCCAAGATCCGGGGGAGGTCCCTCGCCGGACTGAAGCTTTCTTT	CASSQDPGEVPRRTEAFF
TRBV2	TRBJ2-7	NA	NA	TGTGCCAGCATCCTTACCTCTAGCGGGACAGGGGTCTACGAGCAGTACTTC	CASILTSSGTGVYEQYF
TRBV7-9	TRBJ1-3	NA	NA	TGTGCCAGCAGCCCAGCGAACTCTGGAAACACCATATATTTT	CASSPANSGNTIYF
TRBV7-8	TRBJ1-3	few	NA	TGTGCCAGCAGCCGAGGGGGCTCTGGAAACACCATATATTTT	CASSRGGSGNTIYF
TRBV6-6	TRBJ2-3	NA	NA	TGTGCCAGCAGTTACACCTTGGGCCGGGGGGATACGCAGTATTTT	CASSYTLGRGDTQYF
TRBV7-9	TRBJ2-1	NA	TRBD2	TGTGCCAGCAGCAAATCCCTCCGGGCTAGCGGGAGCACTGAGCAGTTCTTC	CASSKSLRASGSTEQFF
TRBV4-1	TRBJ1-2	NA	TRBD1	TGCGCCAGCAGCCAAGGGTCCCAGGGGGTCTATGGCTACACCTTC	CASSQGSQGVYGYTF
TRBV7-2	TRBJ1-1	NA	NA	TGTGCCAGCAGATCTTCGACAGCATTGAACACTGAAGCTTTCTTT	CASRSSTALNTEAFF
TRBV5-6	TRBJ2-5	NA	NA	TGTGCCAGCAGTCAAGGGGAGACCCAGTACTTC	CASSQGETQYF
TRBV9	TRBJ1-1	NA	NA	TGTGCCAGCAGCTCCCGTTCCCTGAACACTGAAGCTTTCTTT	CASSSRSLNTEAFF